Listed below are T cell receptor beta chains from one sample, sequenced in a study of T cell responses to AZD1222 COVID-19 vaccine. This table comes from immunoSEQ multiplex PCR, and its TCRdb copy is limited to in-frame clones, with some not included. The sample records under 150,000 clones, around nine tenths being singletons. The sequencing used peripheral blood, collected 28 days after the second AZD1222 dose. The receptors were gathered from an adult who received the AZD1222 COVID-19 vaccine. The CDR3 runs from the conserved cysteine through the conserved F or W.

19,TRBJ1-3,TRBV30,CAWSQHWTGGARTGNTIYF
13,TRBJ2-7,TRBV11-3,CASSSGPVYEQYF
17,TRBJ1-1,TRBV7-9,CASSLGGANRGGTEAFF
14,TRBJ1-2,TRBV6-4,CASSDSRLSRGYTF
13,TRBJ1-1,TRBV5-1,CASGGARDTEAFF
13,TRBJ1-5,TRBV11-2,CASSTDLDQPQHF
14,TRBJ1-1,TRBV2,CASSKDRGATEAFF
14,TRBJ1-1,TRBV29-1,CSARTGGWNTEAFF
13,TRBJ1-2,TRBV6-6,CASISTGYYGYTF
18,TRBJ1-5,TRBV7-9,CASSLVGSGLDRNQPQHF
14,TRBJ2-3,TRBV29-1,CSGCEGLSTDTQYF
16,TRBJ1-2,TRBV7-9,CASSSTHGAGRYGYTF
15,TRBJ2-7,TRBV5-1,CASSHDRGKVDEQYF
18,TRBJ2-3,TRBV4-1,CASSRRSGGSAAVDTQYF
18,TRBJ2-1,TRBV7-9,CASSLPGLAVSSYNEQFF
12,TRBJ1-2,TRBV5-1,CASSPDRHGYTF
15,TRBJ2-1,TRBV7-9,CASSLRGSSYNEQFF
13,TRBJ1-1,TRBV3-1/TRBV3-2,CASSLGVNTEAFF
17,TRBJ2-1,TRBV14,CASSRYRWAEVGSEQFF
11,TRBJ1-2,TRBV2,CGDRGNYGYTF
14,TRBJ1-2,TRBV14,CASSQVISDNGYTF
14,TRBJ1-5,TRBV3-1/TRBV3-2,CASSPGRFNQPQHF
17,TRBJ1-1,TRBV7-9,CASSLYEGAGLDTEAFF
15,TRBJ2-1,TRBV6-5,CASSPGLADYNEQFF
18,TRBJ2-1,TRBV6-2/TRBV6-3,CASSYSPPASGVYNEQFF
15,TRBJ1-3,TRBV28,CASSLEQNSGNTIYF
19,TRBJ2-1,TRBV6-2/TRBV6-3,CASSFWTSGGAKGYNEQFF
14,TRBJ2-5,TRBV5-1,CASSFGAYQETQYF
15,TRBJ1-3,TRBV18,CASSPPGGTGNTIYF
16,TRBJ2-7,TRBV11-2,CASSLGWELSPYEQYF
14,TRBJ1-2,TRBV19,CASSGRESNYGYTF
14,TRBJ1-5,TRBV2,CASILDRANQPQHF
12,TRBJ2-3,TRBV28,CASSLSAGGGYF
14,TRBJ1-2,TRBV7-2,CASSSVPSLSGYTF
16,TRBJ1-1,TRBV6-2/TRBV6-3,CASSYSLQGMNTEAFF
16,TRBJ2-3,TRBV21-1,CASNPYGEVSTDTQYF
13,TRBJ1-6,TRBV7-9,CASTPQGGSPLHF